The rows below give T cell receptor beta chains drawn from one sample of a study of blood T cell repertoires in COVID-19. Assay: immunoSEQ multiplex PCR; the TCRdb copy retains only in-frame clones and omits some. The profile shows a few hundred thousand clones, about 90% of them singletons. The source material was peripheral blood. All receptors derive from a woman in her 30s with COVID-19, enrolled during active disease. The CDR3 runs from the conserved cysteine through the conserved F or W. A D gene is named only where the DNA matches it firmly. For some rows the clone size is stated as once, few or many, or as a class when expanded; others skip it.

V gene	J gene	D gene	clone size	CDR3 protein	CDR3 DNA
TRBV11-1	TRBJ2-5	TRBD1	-	CASSLGQGQETQYF	TGTGCCAGCAGCCTTGGACAGGGACAAGAGACCCAGTACTTC
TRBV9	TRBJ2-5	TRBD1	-	CASSEAPGQGQETQYF	TGTGCCAGCAGCGAAGCCCCGGGACAGGGTCAAGAGACCCAGTACTTC
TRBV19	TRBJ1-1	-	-	CASSTLPGQRATEAFF	TGTGCCAGTAGTACGCTACCGGGACAACGGGCGACTGAAGCTTTCTTT
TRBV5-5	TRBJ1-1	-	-	CASSLLRENTEAFF	TGTGCCAGCAGCTTATTGAGGGAGAACACTGAAGCTTTCTTT
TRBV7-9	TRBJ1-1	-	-	CASSLGHNTEAFF	TGTGCCAGCAGCTTAGGGCACAACACTGAAGCTTTCTTT
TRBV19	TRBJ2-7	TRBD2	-	CASSIGTGGTYEQYF	TGTGCCAGTAGTATTGGGACGGGGGGGACCTACGAGCAGTACTTC
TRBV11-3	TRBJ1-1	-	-	CASSFSRDTEAFF	TGTGCCAGCAGCTTTTCCCGAGACACTGAAGCTTTCTTT
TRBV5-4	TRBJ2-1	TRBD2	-	CASSPSGRALYNEQFF	TGTGCCAGCAGCCCGAGCGGGAGGGCCCTCTACAATGAGCAGTTCTTC
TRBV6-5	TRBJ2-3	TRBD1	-	CASSHPSTGIDTQYF	TGTGCCAGCAGTCACCCCTCGACAGGGATAGATACGCAGTATTTT
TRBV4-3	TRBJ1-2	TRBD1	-	CASSQDWGTGGYGYTF	TGCGCCAGCAGCCAAGATTGGGGGACAGGGGGTTATGGCTACACCTTC
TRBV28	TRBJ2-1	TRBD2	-	CASSWLPGGGYNEQFF	TGTGCCAGCAGTTGGTTACCGGGGGGAGGTTACAATGAGCAGTTCTTC
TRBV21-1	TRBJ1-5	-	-	CASSNFRGPHQPQHF	TGTGCCAGCAGCAATTTTAGGGGGCCTCATCAGCCCCAGCATTTT
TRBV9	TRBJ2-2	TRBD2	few	CASSVLGSGLNTGELFF	TGTGCCAGCAGCGTATTAGGTAGCGGGTTGAACACCGGGGAGCTGTTTTTT
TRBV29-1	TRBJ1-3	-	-	CIFPLSGNTIYF	TGCATCTTCCCTCTCTCTGGAAACACCATATATTTT
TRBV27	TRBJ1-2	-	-	CASSFRQEYGYTF	TGTGCCAGCAGTTTCCGACAGGAGTACGGCTACACCTTC
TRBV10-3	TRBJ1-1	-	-	CAISETGTEAFF	TGTGCCATCAGTGAGACGGGAACTGAAGCTTTCTTT
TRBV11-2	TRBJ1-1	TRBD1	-	CASSLEIPHRGRWMNTEAFF	TGTGCCAGCAGCTTAGAGATCCCACACAGGGGGCGGTGGATGAACACTGAAGCTTTCTTT
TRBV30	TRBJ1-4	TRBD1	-	CAWSVGQGNEKLFF	TGTGCCTGGAGTGTAGGACAGGGGAATGAAAAACTGTTTTTT
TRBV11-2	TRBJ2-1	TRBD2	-	CASSYTSGGHYNEQFF	TGTGCCAGCAGCTACACTAGCGGGGGGCATTACAATGAGCAGTTCTTC
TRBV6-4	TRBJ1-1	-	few	CASRVQGNTEAFF	TGTGCCAGCAGGGTACAGGGGAACACTGAAGCTTTCTTT
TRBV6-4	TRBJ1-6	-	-	CASSQEDNSPLHF	TGTGCCAGTTCACAGGAAGATAATTCACCCCTCCACTTT
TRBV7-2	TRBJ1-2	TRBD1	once	CASSLGGTGTSYTF	TGTGCCAGCAGCTTAGGCGGGACAGGGACGAGCTACACCTTC
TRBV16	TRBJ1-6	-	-	CASSQFISGVDSPLHF	TGTGCCAGCAGCCAATTTATTTCAGGGGTTGATTCACCCCTCCACTTT
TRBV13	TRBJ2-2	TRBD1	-	CASSARGPNTGELFF	TGTGCCAGCAGCGCCAGGGGGCCGAACACCGGGGAGCTGTTTTTT
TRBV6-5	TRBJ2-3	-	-	CASSYTAFVPDTQYF	TGTGCCAGCAGTTACACCGCGTTCGTGCCAGATACGCAGTATTTT
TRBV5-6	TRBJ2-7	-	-	CASSFVGPYEQYF	TGTGCCAGCAGCTTCGTGGGGCCCTACGAGCAGTACTTC
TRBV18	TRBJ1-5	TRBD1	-	CASSQPGQGSNQPQHF	TGTGCCAGCTCACAACCGGGACAGGGGAGCAATCAGCCCCAGCATTTT
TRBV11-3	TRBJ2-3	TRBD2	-	CASSAGLAGWTSTDTQYF	TGTGCCAGCAGCGCGGGACTAGCGGGATGGACTAGCACAGATACGCAGTATTTT
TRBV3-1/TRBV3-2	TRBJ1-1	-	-	CASSRGGLNTEAFF	TGTGCCAGCAGCCGCGGGGGTTTGAACACTGAAGCTTTCTTT
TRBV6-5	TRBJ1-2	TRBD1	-	CASSFSAGTGAGYTF	TGTGCCAGCAGTTTCAGTGCCGGGACAGGGGCCGGCTACACCTTC
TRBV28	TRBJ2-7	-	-	CASKTDPSYEQYF	TGTGCCAGTAAGACAGACCCCTCCTACGAGCAGTACTTC
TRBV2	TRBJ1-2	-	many	CASSQSHGDYGYTF	TGTGCCAGCAGTCAGTCTCACGGGGACTATGGCTACACCTTC
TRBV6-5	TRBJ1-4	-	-	CASRLYKTNEKLFF	TGTGCCAGCAGACTATATAAGACGAATGAAAAACTGTTTTTT
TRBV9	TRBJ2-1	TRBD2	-	CASSAGGTSGSYEQFF	TGTGCCAGCAGCGCCGGAGGGACTAGCGGGAGCTATGAGCAGTTCTTC
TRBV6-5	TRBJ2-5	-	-	CASRTSGVETQYF	TGTGCCAGCAGGACGTCGGGTGTAGAGACCCAGTACTTC
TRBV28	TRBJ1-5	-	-	CASGGNNQPQHF	TGTGCCAGCGGGGGGAACAATCAGCCCCAGCATTTT
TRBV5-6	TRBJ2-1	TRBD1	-	CASSFGTGGGEQFF	TGTGCCAGCAGCTTTGGGACAGGGGGCGGTGAGCAGTTCTTC
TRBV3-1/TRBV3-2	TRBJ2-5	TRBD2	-	CASSQVSGGPETQYF	TGTGCCAGCAGCCAAGTTTCGGGAGGGCCCGAGACCCAGTACTTC
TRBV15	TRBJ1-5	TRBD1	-	CATSRDVTGSQPQHF	TGTGCCACCAGCAGAGATGTGACAGGGAGTCAGCCCCAGCATTTT
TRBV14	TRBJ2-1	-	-	CASSQERDTSYNEQFF	TGTGCCAGCAGCCAAGAACGGGACACCTCCTACAATGAGCAGTTCTTC
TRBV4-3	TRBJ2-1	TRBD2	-	CASSQAVAGGPGEQFF	TGCGCCAGCAGCCAAGCGGTAGCGGGGGGGCCTGGTGAGCAGTTCTTC
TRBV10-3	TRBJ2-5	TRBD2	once	CATAAEGLPQETQYF	TGTGCCACCGCGGCGGAGGGACTACCCCAAGAGACCCAGTACTTC
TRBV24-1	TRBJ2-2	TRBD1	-	CATSNSDRGAGELFF	TGTGCCACCAGTAACTCCGACAGGGGGGCCGGGGAGCTGTTTTTT
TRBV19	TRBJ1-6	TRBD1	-	CASSTGGSRNSPLHF	TGTGCCAGTAGTACAGGGGGCAGTAGGAATTCACCCCTCCACTTT
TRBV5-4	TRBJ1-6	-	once	CATQWEMYNSPLHF	TGTGCCACCCAGTGGGAGATGTATAATTCACCCCTCCACTTT
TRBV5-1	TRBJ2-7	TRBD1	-	CASSGGQVHYEQYF	TGCGCCAGCAGCGGGGGACAGGTACACTACGAGCAGTACTTC
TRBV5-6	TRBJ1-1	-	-	CASSSIQGNTEAFF	TGTGCCAGCAGCTCCATACAGGGGAACACTGAAGCTTTCTTT
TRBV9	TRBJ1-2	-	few	CASSGGIYTF	TGTGCCAGCAGCGGGGGCATCTACACCTTC
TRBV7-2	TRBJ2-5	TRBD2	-	CASSPSGKGETQYF	TGTGCCAGCAGCCCGAGCGGGAAGGGAGAGACCCAGTACTTC
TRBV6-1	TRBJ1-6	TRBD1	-	CASEPGQGKPLHF	TGTGCCAGTGAACCGGGACAGGGGAAGCCCCTCCACTTT
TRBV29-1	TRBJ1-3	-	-	CSVEPAGNTIYF	TGCAGCGTTGAACCGGCTGGAAACACCATATATTTT
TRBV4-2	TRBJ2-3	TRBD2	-	CASSHPGLAEPTDTQYF	TGTGCCAGCAGCCATCCGGGACTAGCGGAACCCACAGATACGCAGTATTTT